The 21 T cell receptor beta chains presented below share a single source sample, sequenced in a study of blood T cell repertoires in COVID-19. Generated by immunoSEQ multiplex PCR, the TCRdb table keeps only in-frame clones and is missing some. The sample records about 440,000 clones, approximately 90% being singletons. The sample taken for sequencing was peripheral blood. The origin of the receptors is a woman in her twenties or thirties with acute or convalescent COVID-19.

In regard to this clone: In the same sample, other DNA sequences code for this CDR3. V gene TRBV6-5 combines with J gene TRBJ1-2; 7 positions agree with TRBD1. Trimming removed 6 bases from V and 4 bases from J; junction bases left unmatched: 5. The V gene's germline CDR1 is MNHEY and CDR2 SVGAGI. The CDR3 length is 13 residues. The CDR3 loop is CASSRDSLYGYTF. DNA for the CDR3: TGTGCCAGCAGCCGGGACAGCCTCTATGGCTACACCTTC.

The rearrangement uses TRBV10-3 and TRBJ2-7; D perhaps matches TRBD2 (6 bases). CDR1 and CDR2 (germline): ENHRY, SYGVKD. The V and J ends lost 5 bases and 4 bases respectively, with 18 bases between them. This CDR3 is 15 amino acids long. CDR3 coding DNA: TGTGCCATCAGTCGGGCTCGGAGGGGTCGGTACGAGCAGTACTTC. Translated: CAISRARRGRYEQYF.

With regard to this clone: Other DNA sequences in the sample encode the same CDR3. The rearrangement joins TRBV11-3 to TRBJ1-1; TRBD1 aligns across 7 bases. The CDR3 covers 13 residues. In germline, CDR1 is SGHNT, CDR2 YENEEA. Trimming removed 4 bases from V and 5 bases from J; junction bases left unmatched: 4. The CDR3 region is CASSYTGATEAFF. As DNA, the CDR3 is TGTGCCAGCAGCTACACAGGGGCGACTGAAGCTTTCTTT.

The V call is TRBV7-9, the J call TRBJ2-3, with 8 bases matching TRBD1. Germline V CDR1 and CDR2: SEHNR, FQNEAQ (reference sequence). V shed 5 bases, J shed 4 bases, and the junction held 5 bases outside the gene matches. The CDR3 contains 14 residues. CDR3 in amino acids: CASSLRDRSDTQYF. DNA for the CDR3: TGTGCCAGCAGCCTCCGGGACAGGTCAGATACGCAGTATTTT.

A word on this clone: The same CDR3 arises from other DNA sequences in this sample as well. The V and J genes are TRBV9 and TRBJ2-1; 9 bases match TRBD1. The length of the CDR3 is 15 residues. Germline V CDR1 and CDR2: SGDLS, YYNGEE. The J segment lost 4 bases and the V segment lost 0 bases, leaving 2 bases of the junction unmatched. For the CDR3, the DNA is TGTGCCAGCAGCGTAGCGGGACAGGGATACAATGAGCAGTTCTTC. Protein product: CASSVAGQGYNEQFF.

The chain recombines TRBV28 with TRBJ2-7; tentative D call: TRBD2 (6 bases). The CDR3 contains 13 residues. V was trimmed by 10 bases and J by 3 bases, leaving 16 bases between them. Germline assignment: CDR1 MDHEN and CDR2 SYDVKM. This CDR3 is CATHGGQNYEQYF. CDR3 nucleotide sequence: TGTGCCACCCATGGAGGGCAAAACTACGAGCAGTACTTC.

The chain uses TRBV10-1 and TRBJ2-7; D not certain. Trimming stripped 3 bases from V and 3 bases from J, with 9 bases between. The CDR3 totals 13 residues. The germline gives CDR1 WNHNN, CDR2 SYGVQD (reference sequence). This CDR3 reads CASSDPGHYEQYF. CDR3 DNA: TGCGCCAGCAGTGATCCAGGCCACTACGAGCAGTACTTC.

The chain is built from TRBV20-1 and TRBJ2-5; no definite D call. The V end lost 3 bases, the J end lost 14 bases, and 16 bases lay between the germline ends. The CDR3 covers 11 residues. Per the germline V gene, CDR1 is DFQATT and CDR2 is SNEGSKA (reference sequence). The CDR3 loop reads CSARPTSPLYF. The CDR3 nucleotides are TGCAGTGCTAGGCCCACTTCCCCACTCTACTTC.

The rearrangement joins TRBV4-1 to TRBJ2-1; no reliable D call. The germline CDR1 and CDR2 sequences are MGHRA and YSYEKL. Trimming left V 2 bases short and J 0 bases short, with 8 bases between. The CDR3 covers 15 residues. CDR3: CASSQLTSSYNEQFF. The DNA for the CDR3 is TGCGCCAGCAGCCAATTAACGAGCTCCTACAATGAGCAGTTCTTC.

The chain carries TRBV6-6 and TRBJ2-2; 8 nucleotides align to TRBD2. V lost 5 bases, J lost 4 bases, and 12 bases stayed unmatched. This CDR3 is built from 17 residues. The germline CDR1 and CDR2 sequences are MNHNY and SVGAGI (reference sequence). CDR3 loop: CASSRALGGAGTGELFF. CDR3 in DNA: TGTGCCAGCAGTCGTGCCCTCGGGGGGGCCGGCACCGGGGAGCTGTTTTTT.

The V gene is TRBV7-7, the J gene TRBJ2-3; 8 nucleotides align to TRBD1. CDR3 length: 17 residues. The ends lost 1 base at V and 2 bases at J; junction bases unmatched: 8. Germline loops: CDR1 SSHAT, CDR2 FNYEAQ (reference sequence). The CDR3 spells CASSLGVPGQATDTQYF. In nucleotides, the CDR3 is TGTGCCAGCAGCTTAGGGGTCCCGGGACAGGCCACAGATACGCAGTATTTT.

The rearrangement links TRBV6-7 to TRBJ1-4; TRBD1 matches 11 bases. TRBV6-7 is recorded as an ORF, its role being uncertain. This CDR3 region has 20 residues. Losses at the gene ends were 1 base for V and 2 bases for J; bases not matched to a gene: 12. The CDR3 region is CASSYLGRTGGWTTNEKLFF. CDR3 nucleotide sequence: TGTGCCAGCAGTTACTTGGGAAGGACAGGGGGCTGGACGACTAATGAAAAACTGTTTTTT.

The V call is TRBV6-5, the J call TRBJ2-2; no reliable D call. The V end was cut by 6 bases, the J end by 2 bases, with 7 bases between. The germline V gene has CDR1 MNHEY and CDR2 SVGAGI. The CDR3 consists of 13 residues. CDR3 loop: CASRFGNTGELFF. The DNA of the CDR3 is TGTGCCAGCAGGTTTGGCAACACCGGGGAGCTGTTTTTT.

This clone was seen a single time. This chain joins TRBV13 and TRBJ2-1, with 8 bases matching TRBD2. Germline CDR1 and CDR2: PRHDT and FYEKMQ (reference sequence). This CDR3 comprises 17 residues. V gave up 5 bases and J gave up 0 bases; unmatched junction bases: 9. The CDR3 region has the DNA TGTGCCAGCAGCGCCCGCGAGCGGGGGAGCTCCTACAATGAGCAGTTCTTC. Its protein is CASSARERGSSYNEQFF.

This chain connects TRBV13 to TRBJ1-5; D not resolved. The length of the CDR3 is 12 residues. V was trimmed by 5 bases and J by 7 bases, leaving 9 bases between them. The germline V gene encodes CDR1 PRHDT and CDR2 FYEKMQ (reference sequence). The CDR3 loop reads CASSNRGQPQHF. The CDR3 nucleotides read TGTGCCAGCAGCAACCGCGGGCAGCCCCAGCATTTT.

The gene calls are TRBV5-4 and TRBJ2-1, with D perhaps matching TRBD2 (5 bases). The ends were cut back, 4 bases at V and 6 bases at J, with 17 bases in the middle. Germline CDR1 is SGHNT and CDR2 is YYREEE (reference sequence). The CDR3 runs 15 residues. In DNA, the CDR3 is TGTGCCAGCAGCGCATGGTTGGGAGTTGGCAATGAGCAGTTCTTC. This codes for CASSAWLGVGNEQFF.

In nucleotides, the CDR3 is TGTGCCGGGATGGACTCAGGACAGTATGGCTACACCTTC. Encoded protein: CAGMDSGQYGYTF. The J gene is TRBJ1-2, the V gene TRBV30; D may be TRBD1 (6 bases). This CDR3 has 13 residues. Per germline, CDR1 GTSNPN and CDR2 SVGIG (reference sequence). The ends were cut back, 8 bases at V and 5 bases at J, with 18 bases in the middle.

The chain is built from TRBV14 and TRBJ1-2; D remains ambiguous. The CDR3 totals 14 residues. CDR1 SGHDN and CDR2 FVKESK come from the germline V gene. V was cut by 1 base and J by 7 bases, with 13 bases left in between. CDR3 loop: CASSQGGIRFGYTF. CDR3 sequence (DNA): TGTGCCAGCAGCCAAGGCGGGATCCGATTTGGCTACACCTTC.

This chain joins TRBV6-2 or TRBV6-3 and TRBJ1-1, with D maybe TRBD1 (5 bases). Trimming removed 3 bases at V and 5 bases at J, with 10 bases between. This CDR3 contains 13 residues. Germline V gene data show CDR1 as MNHEY and CDR2 as SVGEGT. The CDR3 sequence: CASSYGAGTEAFF. As DNA, the CDR3 is TGTGCCAGCAGTTATGGGGCCGGGACTGAAGCTTTCTTT.

The chain's CDR3 is CSASRTTITSGTYNEQFF. For the CDR3, the DNA is TGCAGTGCTAGTAGGACAACAATTACTAGCGGAACTTACAATGAGCAGTTCTTC. This chain links TRBV20-1 with TRBJ2-1, with 8 nucleotides matching TRBD2. Germline CDR1 is DFQATT and CDR2 is SNEGSKA (reference sequence). The CDR3 contains 18 residues. V lost 3 bases and J lost 4; bases outside the gene matches: 17.

The chain links TRBV19 to TRBJ2-1; 10 bases match TRBD1. Trimming removed 8 bases from V and 8 bases from J; junction bases left unmatched: 6. Germline assignment: CDR1 LNHDA and CDR2 SQIVND (reference sequence). CDR3 size: 13 residues. The CDR3 nucleotides read TGTGCCAGTTCCGGGACAGGGGAGGATGAGCAGTTCTTC. It codes for CASSGTGEDEQFF.